This T cell receptor (beta chain) was documented in a study of shared clonotypes between healthy human individuals. Researchers partitioned CD4+ cells into CD45RA+ naive and CD45RA-negative memory subsets. Sequenced by immunoSEQ multiplex PCR; TCRdb stores in-frame clones only, minus some. The repertoire includes about 1 million clones, roughly 80% of them detected once, and approximately 1.5% sits in the top ten. CDR1 is SGHNT, CDR2 YENEEA, per germline. J lost 4 bases, V lost 4 bases, and 8 bases had no gene match. This CDR3 is 16 amino acids long. This clone has just one count. Its antigen is as yet unknown. Overall study results and limits: The study's rarefaction showed incomplete sorted-subset sequencing despite large depth. Sample collection involved blood only; tissue repertoires are likely different.

The rearrangement links TRBV11-3 to TRBJ2-2, with 8 bases lining up with TRBD1. The TCR was taken from a man between 18 and 35 years old in good health. The sample taken for sequencing was memory CD4+ T cells sorted from blood. Sample subset: CD45RA-negative fraction. Written as DNA, the CDR3 is TGTGCCAGCAGCTATCGGGGCAGGGGGCCCACCGGGGAGCTGTTTTTT. It translates to CASSYRGRGPTGELFF.